This T cell receptor (beta chain) is from a study of beta chain features in type 1 diabetes. Background on the study: Patient and healthy donor groups were alike in age, gender and cell yields.

To note about this clone: Its antigen is still unknown.

The CDR3 has 14 amino acids. The V and J ends lost 4 bases and 4 bases, in that order; junction bases with no gene match: 6. Germline V lookup: CDR1 SGDLS, CDR2 YYNGEE. Findings of the study overall: Junctions at VDJ sites from type 1 diabetes patients had fewer insertions and more deletions. Shortening that was moderate but significant affected the TCRB CDR3s of Type 1 diabetes patients in all four CD4+ subsets.

Investigators reverse transcribed all isolated RNA, so they sequenced expressed TCRB transcripts. Repertoires were generated with immunoSEQ multiplex PCR, while TCRdb's copy carries only in-frame clones and drops some. The data contain about 5,700 clones, around 74% of them singletons. The TCR was taken from a man between 18 and 35 years old in good health. The specimen was Tregs from blood. This chain joins TRBV9 and TRBJ2-3, with 7 bases matching TRBD2. This CDR3 is CASSIGLGPDTQYF. The CDR3 coding sequence is TGTGCCAGCAGCATCGGACTAGGGCCAGATACGCAGTATTTT.